This TCR beta chain stems from a study of identical twins. The CDR3 has 14 residues. V lost 5 bases and J 1 base, leaving 11 bases between the germline ends. MiXCR, run by TCRdb on the 5' RACE reads, gives a single entry per CDR3 protein. The sample shows about 210,000 distinct CDR3 sequences, approximately 9% of them seen only once. This clonotype was recorded at least ten times. The chain couples TRBV12-3 or TRBV12-4 to TRBJ1-1, with a tentative D call TRBD1 (6 bases). The receptor's source is a woman aged 18-29 years in good health. The sequenced sample consisted of memory (CD45RO+) T cells sorted from blood. The CDR3 loop is CASSRQETNTEAFF. DNA of the CDR3: TGTGCCAGCAGTCGACAGGAGACGAACACTGAAGCTTTCTTT.